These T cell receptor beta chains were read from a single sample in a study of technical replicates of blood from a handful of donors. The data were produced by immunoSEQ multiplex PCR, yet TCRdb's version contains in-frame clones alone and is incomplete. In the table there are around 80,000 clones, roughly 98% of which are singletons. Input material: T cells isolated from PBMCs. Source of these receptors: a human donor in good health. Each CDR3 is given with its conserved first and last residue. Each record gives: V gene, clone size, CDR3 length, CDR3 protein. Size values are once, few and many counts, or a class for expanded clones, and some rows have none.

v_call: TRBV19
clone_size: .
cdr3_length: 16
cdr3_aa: CASSREVGRGSEKLFF

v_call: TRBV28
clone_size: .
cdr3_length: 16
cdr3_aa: CASSLPSDRGNYGYTF

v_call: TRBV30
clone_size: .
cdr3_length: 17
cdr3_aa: CAWSVRGLAGSTDTQYF

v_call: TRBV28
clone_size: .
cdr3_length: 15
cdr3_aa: CASSLDRGLGQPQHF

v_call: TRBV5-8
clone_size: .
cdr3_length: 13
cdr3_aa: CASSLLTNYGYTF

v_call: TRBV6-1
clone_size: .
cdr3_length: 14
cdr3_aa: CASSEGAKNTEAFF

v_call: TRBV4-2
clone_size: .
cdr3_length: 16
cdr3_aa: CASSQGVRGQVDTQYF

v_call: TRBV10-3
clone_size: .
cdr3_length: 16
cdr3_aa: CAISESRGGLNQPQHF

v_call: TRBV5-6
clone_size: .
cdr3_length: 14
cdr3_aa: CASSFLVEGGVAFF

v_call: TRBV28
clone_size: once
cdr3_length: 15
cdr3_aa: CASSSGGSTYNEQFF

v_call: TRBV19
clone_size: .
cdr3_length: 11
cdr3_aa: CASSDRAEQYF

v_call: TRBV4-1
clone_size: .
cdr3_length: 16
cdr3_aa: CASSQGGQGVYNEQFF

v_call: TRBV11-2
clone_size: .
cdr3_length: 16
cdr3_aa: CASSPSSGTTTDTQYF

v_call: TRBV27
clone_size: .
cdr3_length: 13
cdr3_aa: CASSFGRGYGYTF

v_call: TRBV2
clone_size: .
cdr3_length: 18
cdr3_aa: CASSGLSGLVLNTGELFF

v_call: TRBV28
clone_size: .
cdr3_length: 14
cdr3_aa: CASSWGGWGTEAFF

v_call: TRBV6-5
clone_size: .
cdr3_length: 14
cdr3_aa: CASRGTGNTGELFF

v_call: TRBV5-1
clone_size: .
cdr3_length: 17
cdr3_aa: CASSSSASGSFYNEQFF

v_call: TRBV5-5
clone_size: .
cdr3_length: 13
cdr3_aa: CASSEQGYQPQHF

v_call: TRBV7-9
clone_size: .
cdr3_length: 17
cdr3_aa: CASSSTLQGAAGNTIYF

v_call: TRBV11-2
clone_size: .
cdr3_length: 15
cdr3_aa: CASSLDELAGHEQYF

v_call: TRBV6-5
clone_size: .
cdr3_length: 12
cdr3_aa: CASRLPTGELFF

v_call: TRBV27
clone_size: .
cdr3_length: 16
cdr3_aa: CASRSRDRGRTDTQYF

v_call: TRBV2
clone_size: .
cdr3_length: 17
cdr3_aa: CASSEILRGRTEQPQHF

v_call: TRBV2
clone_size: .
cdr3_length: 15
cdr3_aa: CASSDRRTSVETQYF

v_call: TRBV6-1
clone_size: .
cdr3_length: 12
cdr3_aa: CASPGTGLEQYF

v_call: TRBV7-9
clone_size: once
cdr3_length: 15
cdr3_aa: CASSLADRVSYGYTF

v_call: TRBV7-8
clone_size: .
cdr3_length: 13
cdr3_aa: CASGAGVNTEAFF

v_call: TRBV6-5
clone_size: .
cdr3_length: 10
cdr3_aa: CAVRSRGYTF

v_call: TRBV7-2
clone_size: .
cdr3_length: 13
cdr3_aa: CASSLVSAGELFF

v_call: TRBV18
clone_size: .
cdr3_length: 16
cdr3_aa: CASSPMEVYYNSPLHF

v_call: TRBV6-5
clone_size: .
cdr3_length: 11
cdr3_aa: CASSGSNEQFF

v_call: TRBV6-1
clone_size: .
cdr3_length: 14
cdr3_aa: CASSDWDSPGELFF

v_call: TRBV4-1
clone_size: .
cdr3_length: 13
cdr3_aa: CASSPREDYGYTF

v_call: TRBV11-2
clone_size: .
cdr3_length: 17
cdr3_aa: CASSFGQGGVGANVLTF

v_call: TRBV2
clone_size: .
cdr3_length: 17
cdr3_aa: CASSEARSRGATDTQYF

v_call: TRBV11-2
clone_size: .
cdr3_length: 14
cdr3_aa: CASSLRQGRTEAFF

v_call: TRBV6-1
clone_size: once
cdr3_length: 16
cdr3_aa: CASSEGLAGVEDTQYF

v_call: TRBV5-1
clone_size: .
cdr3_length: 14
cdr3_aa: CASSSGTGNTEAFF

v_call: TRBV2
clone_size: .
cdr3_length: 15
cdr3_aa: CASIRGTSGSYEQYF

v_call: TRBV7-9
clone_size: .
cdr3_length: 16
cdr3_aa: CASSIPLAGDYNEQFF

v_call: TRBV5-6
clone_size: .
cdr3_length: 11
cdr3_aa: CASSWQTEAFF

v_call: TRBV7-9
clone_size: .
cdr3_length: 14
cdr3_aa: CASSFFREDQPQHF

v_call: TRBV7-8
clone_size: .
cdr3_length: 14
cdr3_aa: CASSLLGVAGELFF

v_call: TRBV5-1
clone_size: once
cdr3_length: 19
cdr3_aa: CASSLDPRPGVEIAYEQYF

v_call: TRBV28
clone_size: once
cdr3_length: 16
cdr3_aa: CASSHLRQGYYNEQFF

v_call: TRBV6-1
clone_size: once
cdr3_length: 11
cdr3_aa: CASSEAREAFF

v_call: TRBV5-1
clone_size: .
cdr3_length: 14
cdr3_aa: CASSRDSPNYGYTF

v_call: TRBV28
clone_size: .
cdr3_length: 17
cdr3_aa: CASSFWRFDRQAYGYTF

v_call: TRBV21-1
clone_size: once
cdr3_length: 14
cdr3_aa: CASSKKPRSLPQHF

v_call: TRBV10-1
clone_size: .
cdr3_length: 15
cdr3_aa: CASSPGTAYNSPLHF

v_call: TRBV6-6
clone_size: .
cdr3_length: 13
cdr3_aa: CASSPGEGNTIYF

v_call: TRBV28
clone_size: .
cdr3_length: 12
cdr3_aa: CASSLLLDTQYF

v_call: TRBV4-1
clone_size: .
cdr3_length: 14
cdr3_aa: CASSQGAEDYGYTF

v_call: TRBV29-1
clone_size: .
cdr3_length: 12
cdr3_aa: CSVERESDTQYF